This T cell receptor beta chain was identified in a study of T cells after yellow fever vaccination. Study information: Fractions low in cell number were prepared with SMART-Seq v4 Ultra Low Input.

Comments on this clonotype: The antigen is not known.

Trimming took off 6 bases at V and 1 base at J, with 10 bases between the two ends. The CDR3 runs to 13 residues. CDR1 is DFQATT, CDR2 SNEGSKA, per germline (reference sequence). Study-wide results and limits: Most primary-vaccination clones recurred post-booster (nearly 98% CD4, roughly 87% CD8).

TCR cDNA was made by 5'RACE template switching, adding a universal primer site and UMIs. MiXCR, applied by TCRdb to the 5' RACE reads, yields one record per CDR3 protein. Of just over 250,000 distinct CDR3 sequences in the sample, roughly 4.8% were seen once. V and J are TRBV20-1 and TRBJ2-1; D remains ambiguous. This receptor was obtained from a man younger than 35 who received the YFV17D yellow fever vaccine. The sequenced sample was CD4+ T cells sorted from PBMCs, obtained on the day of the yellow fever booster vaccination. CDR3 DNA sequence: TGCAGTGCCAATGTGGGGTCCTACAATGAGCAGTTCTTC. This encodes CSANVGSYNEQFF.